One and the same sample provided the 21 T cell receptor beta chains below, sequenced in a study of T cell repertoires in cytomegalovirus infection. These receptors have no known antigen. MiXCR, applied by TCRdb to the reads, yields one record per CDR3 protein. The table records over 100,000 distinct CDR3 sequences, 10% of them present only once. The sequenced sample was PBMCs, sequenced either directly or after in vitro stimulation (not recorded which). The receptors were gathered from a human donor in good health (CMV status not recorded). Some clones in this sample may be carry-over from other donors' samples.

The gene calls are TRBV20-1 and TRBJ2-7; D gene unclear. The length of the CDR3 is 11 residues. V lost 0 bases, J lost 5 bases, and 5 bases lay in between. The V gene's germline CDR1 is DFQATT and CDR2 SNEGSKA (reference sequence). For the CDR3, the DNA is TGCAGTGCTAGAGATCCCGACGAGCAGTACTTC. Its translation is CSARDPDEQYF.

This clonotype was recorded a few times. The chain joins TRBV19 to TRBJ1-1; D call uncertain. V was cut by 6 bases and J by 8 bases, with 13 bases left in between. The germline V gene encodes CDR1 LNHDA and CDR2 SQIVND (reference sequence). This CDR3 spans 12 amino acids. This chain's CDR3 is CASSYREAEAFF. The CDR3 DNA reads TGTGCCAGTAGCTATCGGGAAGCCGAAGCTTTCTTT.

This chain connects TRBV27 to TRBJ1-2; 8 bases fit TRBD1. The CDR3 consists of 15 residues. Trimming at V came to 0 bases and at J to 4 bases, leaving 4 bases not matched to a gene. CDR1 and CDR2 from the germline V gene are MNHEY and SMNVEV (reference sequence). CDR3 nucleotide sequence: TGTGCCAGCAGTTTATCCCGGACAGGGCCCTATGGCTACACCTTC. It yields the protein CASSLSRTGPYGYTF.

There are a few counts of this clonotype. The V call is TRBV20-1, the J call TRBJ2-1; 7 positions match TRBD2. The junction had 6 bases not matched to a gene; V was cut back by 0 bases and J by 4 bases. This CDR3 is 15 amino acids long. Germline CDR1 is DFQATT and CDR2 is SNEGSKA (reference sequence). The CDR3 spells CSARDPQRGYNEQFF. For the CDR3, the DNA is TGCAGTGCTAGAGATCCCCAGCGGGGTTACAATGAGCAGTTCTTC.

This clonotype came up many times. The chain has TRBV28 and TRBJ2-5; maybe TRBD2 (6 bases). The germline gives CDR1 MDHEN, CDR2 SYDVKM. Trimming stripped 6 bases from V and 2 bases from J, with 10 bases between. CDR3 length: 13 residues. This CDR3 reads CASSLGRQETQYF. The CDR3, as DNA: TGTGCCAGCAGCTTAGGGAGGCAAGAGACCCAGTACTTC.

V and J are TRBV7-9 and TRBJ1-2, with D unclear. The germline CDR1 and CDR2 sequences are SEHNR and FQNEAQ (reference sequence). Trimming removed 5 bases at V and 8 bases at J, with 21 bases between. The length of the CDR3 is 15 residues. The CDR3 loop is CASSPSSRRLGGYTF. The CDR3 DNA follows: TGTGCCAGCAGCCCCAGCTCTCGGAGACTTGGAGGCTACACCTTC.

The V and J genes are TRBV11-2 and TRBJ2-1; TRBD2 matches at 11 bases. The V gene end was trimmed by 5 bases and the J gene end by 8 bases; junction bases not matched to a gene: 8. CDR3 size: 15 residues. CDR1 is SGHAT, CDR2 FQNNGV, per germline. DNA for the CDR3: TGTGCCAGCAGCCTTACTAGCGGGAGAAACGATGAGCAGTTCTTC. Translated: CASSLTSGRNDEQFF. Full variable domain (remainder filled in from reference TRBV11-2 and TRBJ2-1): EAGVAQSPRYKIIEKRQSVAFWCNPISGHATLYWYQQILGQGPKLLIQFQNNGVVDDSQLPKDRFSAERLKGVDSTLKIQPAKLEDSAVYLCASSLTSGRNDEQFFGPGTRLTVL.

This clonotype came up many times. CDR3 in amino acids: CASSYLYRDTPNTGELFF. CDR3 DNA: TGTGCCAGCAGTTACTTATATAGGGACACTCCGAACACCGGGGAGCTGTTTTTT. V gene TRBV6-2 or TRBV6-3 combines with J gene TRBJ2-2; D is possibly TRBD1 (6 bases). Trimming pared 1 base from V and 0 bases from J, leaving 15 bases between. Looked up from germline, CDR1 is MNHEY and CDR2 is SVGEGT. This CDR3 has 18 amino acids.

J is TRBJ1-1 and V is TRBV7-2; D is uncertain. The CDR3 consists of 14 residues. Trimming took 5 bases from V and 0 from J, leaving 10 bases between them. Germline V gene data show CDR1 as SGHTA and CDR2 as FQGNSA. CDR3: CASSPPGMNTEAFF. CDR3 bases: TGTGCCAGCAGCCCCCCGGGGATGAACACTGAAGCTTTCTTT.

This clonotype was seen many times. The chain employs TRBV18 and TRBJ1-4; no clear D gene. V lost 2 bases to trimming and J lost 8 bases, with 9 bases between them. Per the germline V gene, CDR1 is KGHSH and CDR2 is LQKENI. This CDR3 is 13 amino acids long. The CDR3 loop reads CASSPTSIEKLFF. The CDR3 DNA reads TGTGCCAGCTCACCAACTTCGATAGAAAAACTGTTTTTT.

This clonotype appeared a few times. This chain connects TRBV6-2 or TRBV6-3 to TRBJ2-7, with 9 positions matching TRBD2. CDR1 is MNHEY and CDR2 is SVGEGT in the germline V gene. V was pared by 0 bases and J by 3 bases, with 3 bases of the junction left unmatched. The length of the CDR3 is 15 residues. DNA of the CDR3: TGTGCCAGCAGTTACTCGGCGGGAGGGCTCTACGAGCAGTACTTC. Its protein product is CASSYSAGGLYEQYF.

This clonotype was detected a few times. The rearrangement links TRBV2 to TRBJ2-7; a possible D gene is TRBD1 (6 bases). Per the germline V gene, CDR1 is SNHLY and CDR2 is FYNNEI. The CDR3 loop spans 14 amino acids. Trimming left V 4 bases short and J 0 bases short, with 10 bases between. CDR3 sequence: CASSVDSSSYEQYF. CDR3 sequence (DNA): TGTGCCAGCAGTGTGGACAGCTCCTCCTACGAGCAGTACTTC.

V gene TRBV28 combines with J gene TRBJ2-5; D is unclear. Deletions cut 4 bases from V and 5 bases from J, with 8 bases between. Germline V lookup: CDR1 MDHEN, CDR2 SYDVKM. The CDR3 extends over 12 amino acids. As DNA, the CDR3 is TGTGCCAGCAGTTCTGGCCCCGAGACCCAGTACTTC. Amino acid sequence: CASSSGPETQYF.

The sample holds many counts of this clonotype. V and J are TRBV6-1 and TRBJ2-1, with TRBD2 matching over 7 bases. Germline CDR1 MNHNS, CDR2 SASEGT. V was pared by 5 bases and J by 4 bases, with 8 bases of the junction left unmatched. This CDR3 contains 15 residues. CDR3 region: CASSQFGGGYNEQFF. In DNA, the CDR3 is TGTGCCAGCAGTCAGTTCGGGGGAGGGTACAATGAGCAGTTCTTC.

This clonotype occurred a few times. The chain combines TRBV6-2 or TRBV6-3 with TRBJ1-1; D is unclear. Germline CDR1 MNHEY, CDR2 SVGEGT. There are 13 residues in the CDR3. V gave up 7 bases and J gave up 7 bases, with 16 bases separating them. The CDR3 sequence is CASTQDTAGEAFF. The CDR3 DNA reads TGTGCCAGCACCCAAGACACCGCGGGTGAAGCTTTCTTT.

The CDR3 nucleotides read TGCAGCGTCCGCGGACAGGGGAACTCCTACGAGCAGTACTTC. It is translated as CSVRGQGNSYEQYF. This chain links TRBV29-1 with TRBJ2-7, with 9 nucleotides matching TRBD1. Germline lookup yields CDR1 SQVTM and CDR2 ANQGSEA. V was clipped by 6 bases and J by 0 bases; unmatched bases: 6. The CDR3 totals 14 residues.

This clonotype showed up many times. The chain recombines TRBV27 with TRBJ2-5, with TRBD1 as a possible D gene (5 bases). V was cut by 0 bases and J by 5 bases, with 13 bases left in between. Looked up from germline, CDR1 is MNHEY and CDR2 is SMNVEV (reference sequence). The CDR3 totals 15 residues. The chain's CDR3 is CASSLSNQGYETQYF. In nucleotides, the CDR3 is TGTGCCAGCAGTTTATCCAATCAGGGTTATGAGACCCAGTACTTC.

This clonotype came up a few times. Being one base from a much bigger clone, this may be a read error. The chain carries TRBV12-3 or TRBV12-4 and TRBJ1-1, with TRBD1 as a possible D gene (5 bases). Trimming removed 3 bases from V and 1 base from J, with 6 bases in between. The CDR3 is 13 residues long. In nucleotides, the CDR3 is TGTGCCAGCAGTTTTGGGGGGAACACTGAAGCTTTCTTT. Its protein product is CASSFGGNTEAFF.

The chain recombines TRBV5-5 with TRBJ2-1; 7 nucleotides match TRBD2. This CDR3 contains 15 residues. Germline CDR1 SGHKS, CDR2 YYEKEE (reference sequence). With V trimmed by 3 bases and J by 6 bases, 9 bases remained unmatched. The CDR3 sequence: CASSSGLVRVNEQFF. CDR3 in DNA: TGTGCCAGCAGCTCCGGACTAGTGCGAGTCAATGAGCAGTTCTTC.

Ten or more counts support this clonotype. The chain has TRBV7-2 and TRBJ2-1; tentative D call: TRBD1 (5 bases). This CDR3 contains 15 residues. V lost 1 base and J lost 5, with 12 bases in between. From germline, CDR1 is SGHTA and CDR2 FQGNSA. The CDR3 DNA is TGTGCCAGCAGCTTAGGGGCAGGGCTCCACAATGAGCAGTTCTTC. Amino acid sequence: CASSLGAGLHNEQFF. The full variable domain, its missing parts supplied by reference TRBV7-2 and TRBJ2-1, is GAGVSQSPSNKVTEKGKDVELRCDPISGHTALYWYRQSLGQGLEFLIYFQGNSAPDKSGLPSDRFSAERTGGSVSTLTIQRTQQEDSAVYLCASSLGAGLHNEQFFGPGTRLTVL.

The V gene is TRBV19, the J gene TRBJ2-7, with D tentatively TRBD2 (6 bases). Germline values: CDR1 LNHDA, CDR2 SQIVND (reference sequence). Trimming cost V 2 bases and J 5 bases, with 22 bases left between them. This CDR3 has 17 amino acids. The CDR3 protein is CASSINGVRRDFDEQYF. CDR3 bases: TGTGCCAGTAGTATAAATGGGGTTCGGCGGGATTTCGACGAGCAGTACTTC.